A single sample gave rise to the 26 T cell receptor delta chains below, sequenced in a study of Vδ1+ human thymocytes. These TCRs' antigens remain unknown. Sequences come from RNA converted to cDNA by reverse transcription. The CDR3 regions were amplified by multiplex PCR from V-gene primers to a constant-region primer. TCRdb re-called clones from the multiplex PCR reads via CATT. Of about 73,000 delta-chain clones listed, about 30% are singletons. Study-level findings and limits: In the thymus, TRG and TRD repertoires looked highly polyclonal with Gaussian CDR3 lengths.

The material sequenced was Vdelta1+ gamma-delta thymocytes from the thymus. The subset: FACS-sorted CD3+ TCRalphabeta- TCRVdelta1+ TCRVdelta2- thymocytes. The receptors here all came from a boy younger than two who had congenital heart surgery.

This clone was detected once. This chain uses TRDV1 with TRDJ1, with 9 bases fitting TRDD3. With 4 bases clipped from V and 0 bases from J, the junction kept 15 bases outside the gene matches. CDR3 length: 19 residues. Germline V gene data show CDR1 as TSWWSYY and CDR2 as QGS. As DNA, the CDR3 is TGTGCTCTTGGGGTTTTTCCTCGGGGGATACCCCTTAACACCGATAAACTCATCTTT. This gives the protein CALGVFPRGIPLNTDKLIF.

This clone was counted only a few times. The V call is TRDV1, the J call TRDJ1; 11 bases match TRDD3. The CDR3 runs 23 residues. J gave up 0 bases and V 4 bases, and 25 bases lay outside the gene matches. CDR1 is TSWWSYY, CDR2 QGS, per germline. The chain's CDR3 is CALGGPKEGFPIWGIQDTDKLIF. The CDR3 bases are TGTGCTCTTGGGGGTCCTAAAGAGGGGTTTCCTATCTGGGGGATACAGGACACCGATAAACTCATCTTT.

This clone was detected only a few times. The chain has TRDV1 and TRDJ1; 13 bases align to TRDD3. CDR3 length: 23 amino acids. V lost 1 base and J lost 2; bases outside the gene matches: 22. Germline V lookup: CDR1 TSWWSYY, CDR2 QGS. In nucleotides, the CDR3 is TGTGCTCTTGGGGAACCCGTAACATACGGCCTCTACTGGGGGATACGCGGGACCGATAAACTCATCTTT. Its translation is CALGEPVTYGLYWGIRGTDKLIF.

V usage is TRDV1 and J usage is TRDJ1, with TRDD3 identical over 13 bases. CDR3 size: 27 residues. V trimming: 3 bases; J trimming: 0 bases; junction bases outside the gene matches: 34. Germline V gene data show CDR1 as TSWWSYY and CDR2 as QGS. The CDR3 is CALGDPTLPPNRYWGIRPQQYTDKLIF. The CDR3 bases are TGTGCTCTTGGGGACCCAACACTTCCCCCGAACCGATACTGGGGGATACGCCCGCAACAGTACACCGATAAACTCATCTTT.

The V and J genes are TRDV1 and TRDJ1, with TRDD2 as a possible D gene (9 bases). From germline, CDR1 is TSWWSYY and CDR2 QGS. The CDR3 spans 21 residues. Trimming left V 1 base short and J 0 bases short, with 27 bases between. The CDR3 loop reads CALGEPLPTLLGGTDTDKLIF. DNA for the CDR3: TGTGCTCTTGGGGAACCCCTTCCTACTTTACTGGGGGGTACAGACACCGATAAACTCATCTTT.

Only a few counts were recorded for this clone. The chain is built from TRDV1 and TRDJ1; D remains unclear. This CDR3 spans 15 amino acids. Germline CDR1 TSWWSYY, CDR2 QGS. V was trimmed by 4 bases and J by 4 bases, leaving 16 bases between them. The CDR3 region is CALGVVSLSNDKLIF. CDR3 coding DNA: TGTGCTCTTGGGGTCGTCTCCCTTTCAAACGATAAACTCATCTTT.

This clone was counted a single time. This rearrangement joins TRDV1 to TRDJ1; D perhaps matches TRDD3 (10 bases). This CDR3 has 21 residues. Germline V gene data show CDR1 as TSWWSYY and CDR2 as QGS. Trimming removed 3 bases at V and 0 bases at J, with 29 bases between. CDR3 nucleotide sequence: TGTGCTCTTGGGGATCGCCTTCCTACACAGAACTGGGGGATCTACACCGATAAACTCATCTTT. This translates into CALGDRLPTQNWGIYTDKLIF.

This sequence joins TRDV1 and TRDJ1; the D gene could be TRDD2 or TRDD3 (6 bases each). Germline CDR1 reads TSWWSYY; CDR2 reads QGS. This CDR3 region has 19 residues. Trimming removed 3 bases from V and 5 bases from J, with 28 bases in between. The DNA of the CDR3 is TGTGCTCTTGGGGACATTCTTCCTCCTGGGGTCTCAGGGTGGGATAAACTCATCTTT. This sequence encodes CALGDILPPGVSGWDKLIF.

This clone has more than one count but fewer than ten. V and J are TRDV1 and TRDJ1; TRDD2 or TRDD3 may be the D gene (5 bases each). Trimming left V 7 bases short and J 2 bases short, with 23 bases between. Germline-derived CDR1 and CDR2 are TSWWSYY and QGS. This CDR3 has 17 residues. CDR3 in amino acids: CALAKAFTSLGTDKLIF. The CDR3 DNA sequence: TGTGCTCTTGCCAAGGCCTTCACATCATTGGGGACCGATAAACTCATCTTT.

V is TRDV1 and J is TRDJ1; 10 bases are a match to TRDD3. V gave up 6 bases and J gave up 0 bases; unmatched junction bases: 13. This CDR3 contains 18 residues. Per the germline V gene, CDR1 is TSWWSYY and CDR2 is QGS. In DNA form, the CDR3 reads TGTGCTCTTGGAGGGGGGATACGCCCAGCTGGGTACACCGATAAACTCATCTTT. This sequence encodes CALGGGIRPAGYTDKLIF.

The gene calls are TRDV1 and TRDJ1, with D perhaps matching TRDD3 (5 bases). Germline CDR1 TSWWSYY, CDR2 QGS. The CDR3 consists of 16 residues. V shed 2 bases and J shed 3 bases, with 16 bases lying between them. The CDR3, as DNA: TGTGCTCTTGGGGAAAATACATACGCCCCATCCGATAAACTCATCTTT. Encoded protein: CALGENTYAPSDKLIF.

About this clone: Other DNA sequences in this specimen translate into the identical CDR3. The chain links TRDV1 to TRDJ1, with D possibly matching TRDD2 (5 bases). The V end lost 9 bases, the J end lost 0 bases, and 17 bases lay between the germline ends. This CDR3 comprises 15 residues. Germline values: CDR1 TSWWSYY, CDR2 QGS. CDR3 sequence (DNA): TGTGCTCTCTTCCCTCCCACGGAGTACACCGATAAACTCATCTTT. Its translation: CALFPPTEYTDKLIF.

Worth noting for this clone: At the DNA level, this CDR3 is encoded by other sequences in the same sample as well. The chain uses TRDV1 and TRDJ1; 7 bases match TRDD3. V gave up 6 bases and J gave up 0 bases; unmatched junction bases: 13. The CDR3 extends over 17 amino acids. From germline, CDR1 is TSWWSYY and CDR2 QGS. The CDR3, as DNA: TGTGCTCTTGGAATCGTGTGGGGGACTCCGTACACCGATAAACTCATCTTT. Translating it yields CALGIVWGTPYTDKLIF.

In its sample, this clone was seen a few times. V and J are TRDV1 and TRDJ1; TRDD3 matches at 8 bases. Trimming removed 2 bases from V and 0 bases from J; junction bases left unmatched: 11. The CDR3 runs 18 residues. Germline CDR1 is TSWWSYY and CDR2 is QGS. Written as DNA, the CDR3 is TGTGCTCTTGGGGAAACAGAGGGATACGCCGAGTACACCGATAAACTCATCTTT. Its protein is CALGETEGYAEYTDKLIF.

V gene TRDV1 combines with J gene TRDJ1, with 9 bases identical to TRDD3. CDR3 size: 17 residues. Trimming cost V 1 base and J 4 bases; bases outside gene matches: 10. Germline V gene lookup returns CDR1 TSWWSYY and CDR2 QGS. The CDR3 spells CALGERPYWGTHDKLIF. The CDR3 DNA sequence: TGTGCTCTTGGGGAACGTCCGTACTGGGGGACCCACGATAAACTCATCTTT.

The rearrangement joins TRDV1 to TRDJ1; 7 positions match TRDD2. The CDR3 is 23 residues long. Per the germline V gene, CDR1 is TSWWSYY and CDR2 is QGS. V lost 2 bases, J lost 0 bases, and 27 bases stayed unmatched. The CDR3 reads CALGEIPLWPSLRGPSNTDKLIF. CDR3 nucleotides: TGTGCTCTTGGGGAAATTCCCCTCTGGCCTTCCTTGCGGGGGCCCTCGAACACCGATAAACTCATCTTT.

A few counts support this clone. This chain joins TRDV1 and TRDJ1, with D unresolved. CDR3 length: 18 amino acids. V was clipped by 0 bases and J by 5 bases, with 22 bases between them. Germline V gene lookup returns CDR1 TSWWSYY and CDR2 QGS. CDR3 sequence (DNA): TGTGCTCTTGGGGAACTAGCTAACAGGGGCCTGGCCCTAGATAAACTCATCTTT. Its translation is CALGELANRGLALDKLIF.

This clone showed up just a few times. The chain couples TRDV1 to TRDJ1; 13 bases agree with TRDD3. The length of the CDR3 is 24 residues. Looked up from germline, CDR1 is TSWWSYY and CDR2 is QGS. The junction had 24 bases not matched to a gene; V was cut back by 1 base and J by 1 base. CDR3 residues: CALGEPSFPTDAYWGIRSTDKLIF. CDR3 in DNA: TGTGCTCTTGGGGAACCGTCCTTTCCTACCGATGCGTACTGGGGGATACGGAGCACCGATAAACTCATCTTT.

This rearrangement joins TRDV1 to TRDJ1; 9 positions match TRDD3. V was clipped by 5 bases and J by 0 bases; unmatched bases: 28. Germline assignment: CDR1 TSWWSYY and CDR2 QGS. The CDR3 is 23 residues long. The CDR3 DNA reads TGTGCTCTTGGGAATCCCTCTCTTCGCCACTGTACTAGGGGATACGGGTACACCGATAAACTCATCTTT. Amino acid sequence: CALGNPSLRHCTRGYGYTDKLIF.

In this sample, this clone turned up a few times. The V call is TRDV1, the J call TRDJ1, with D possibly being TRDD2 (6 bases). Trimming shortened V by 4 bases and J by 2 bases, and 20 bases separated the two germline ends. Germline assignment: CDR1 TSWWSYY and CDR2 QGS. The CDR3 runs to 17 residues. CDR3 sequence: CALGVPSPATLTDKLIF. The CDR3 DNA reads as TGTGCTCTTGGGGTTCCTTCCCCCGCTACCTTGACCGATAAACTCATCTTT.

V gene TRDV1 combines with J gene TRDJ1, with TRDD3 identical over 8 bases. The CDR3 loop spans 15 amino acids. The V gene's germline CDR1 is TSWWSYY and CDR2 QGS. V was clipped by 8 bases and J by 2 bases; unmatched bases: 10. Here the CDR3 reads CALSDWGGWTDKLIF. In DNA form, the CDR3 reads TGTGCTCTTTCGGACTGGGGGGGCTGGACCGATAAACTCATCTTT.

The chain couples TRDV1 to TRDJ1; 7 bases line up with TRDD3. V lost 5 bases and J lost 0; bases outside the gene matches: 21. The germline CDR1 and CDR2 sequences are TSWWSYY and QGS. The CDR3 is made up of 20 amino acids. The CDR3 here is CALGPLRLLGGPLYTDKLIF. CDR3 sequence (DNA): TGTGCTCTTGGGCCCTTGAGGCTCCTTGGGGGACCTCTTTACACCGATAAACTCATCTTT.

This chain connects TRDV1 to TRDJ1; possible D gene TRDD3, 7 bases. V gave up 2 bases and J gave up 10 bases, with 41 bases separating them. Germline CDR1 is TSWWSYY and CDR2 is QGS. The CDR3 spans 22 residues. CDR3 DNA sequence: TGTGCTCTTGGGGAATCCCCCCTAGTCCTACCAGGATATCTGGGGGCATCATTCGGACTCATCTTT. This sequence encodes CALGESPLVLPGYLGASFGLIF.

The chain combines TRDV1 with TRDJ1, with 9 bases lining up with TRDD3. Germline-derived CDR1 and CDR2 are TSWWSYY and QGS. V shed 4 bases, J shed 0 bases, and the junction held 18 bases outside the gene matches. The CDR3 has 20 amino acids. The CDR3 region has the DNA TGTGCTCTTGGGGGCCTCCTTCCTCGGTACTGGGGGAAATACACCGATAAACTCATCTTT. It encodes CALGGLLPRYWGKYTDKLIF.

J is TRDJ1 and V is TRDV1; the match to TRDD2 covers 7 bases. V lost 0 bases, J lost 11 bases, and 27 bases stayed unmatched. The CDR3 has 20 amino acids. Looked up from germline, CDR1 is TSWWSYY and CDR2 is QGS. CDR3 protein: CALGELHPRPFPTGDHRLIF. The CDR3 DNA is TGTGCTCTTGGGGAACTCCACCCCCGCCCCTTTCCTACCGGGGACCACCGGCTCATCTTT.

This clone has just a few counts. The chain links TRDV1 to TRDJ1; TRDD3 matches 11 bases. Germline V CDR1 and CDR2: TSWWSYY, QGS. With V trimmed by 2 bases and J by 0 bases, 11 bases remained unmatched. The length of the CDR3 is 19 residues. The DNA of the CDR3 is TGTGCTCTTGGGGAAAAGGCGGGCTGGGGGATACAGTACACCGATAAACTCATCTTT. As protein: CALGEKAGWGIQYTDKLIF.